The 30 T cell receptor beta chains below were found in one sample sequenced in a study of T cells expressing NK-cell markers. TCRdb re-called the 5' RACE reads and gives one entry per CDR3 protein, without DNA. Listed are roughly 160,000 distinct CDR3 sequences; 20% to 25% falls within the top ten. The sequenced sample consisted of blood T cells: a sorted CD56 or NKG2C T cell subset, CD4+ or CD8+ T cells, or bulk PBMC T cells (not recorded which). The origin of the receptors is a man between 18 and 69 years old in good health.

The chain couples TRBV10-3 to TRBJ2-7; no DNA is available, so the TRBD1 call from TCRdb remains unchecked. The CDR3 extends over 15 amino acids. Germline CDR1 ENHRY, CDR2 SYGVKD. CDR3 sequence: CAISESSGQGYEQYF.

The chain recombines TRBV6-2 or TRBV6-3 with TRBJ2-3; TCRdb's assignment of TRBD2 cannot be checked, as there is no DNA. Germline CDR1 reads MNHEY; CDR2 reads SVGEGT. This CDR3 has 17 residues. The CDR3 loop is CASSFLRGGGVPDTQYF.

The V and J genes are TRBV29-1 and TRBJ1-2; with no DNA, the TCRdb D assignment of TRBD1 cannot be verified. The CDR3 has 14 amino acids. The germline CDR1 and CDR2 sequences are SQVTM and ANQGSEA. The CDR3: CSVYPGQGSYGYTF.

The genes are TRBV29-1 and TRBJ2-5; the TCRdb call, TRBD1, lacks DNA for checking. CDR1 is SQVTM, CDR2 ANQGSEA, per germline. There are 15 residues in the CDR3. This CDR3 reads CSVEYQGADVETQYF.

The genes are TRBV6-5 and TRBJ1-6. Germline V lookup: CDR1 MNHEY, CDR2 SVGAGI. The CDR3 has 19 residues. This CDR3 reads CASSYGEIREVQWNSPLHF.

This CDR3 is CSVDSGQGAGFEAFF. The chain has TRBV29-1 and TRBJ1-1; lacking DNA, the TRBD1 call made by TCRdb goes unchecked. Germline CDR1 reads SQVTM; CDR2 reads ANQGSEA. The CDR3 runs to 15 residues.

This sequence joins TRBV11-2 and TRBJ2-2; TCRdb indicates TRBD1, and absent DNA this call remains unverified. Germline CDR1 and CDR2: SGHAT and FQNNGV. This CDR3 contains 15 residues. The CDR3: CASSPTLGGTGELFF.

The chain carries TRBV4-1 and TRBJ1-2; the D gene TCRdb calls, TRBD1, cannot be checked with no DNA. In germline, CDR1 is MGHRA, CDR2 YSYEKL. This CDR3 has 15 residues. CDR3 loop: CASSQGDRDTYGYTF.

The rearrangement links TRBV11-2 to TRBJ2-1; TCRdb names TRBD1, which stays unverified in the absence of DNA. Germline lookup yields CDR1 SGHAT and CDR2 FQNNGV. This CDR3 region has 14 residues. This CDR3 is CASSYETGYNEQFF. Variable domain in full (rest from reference TRBV11-2 and TRBJ2-1): EAGVAQSPRYKIIEKRQSVAFWCNPISGHATLYWYQQILGQGPKLLIQFQNNGVVDDSQLPKDRFSAERLKGVDSTLKIQPAKLEDSAVYLCASSYETGYNEQFFGPGTRLTVL.

This rearrangement joins TRBV20-1 to TRBJ2-1; TCRdb lists TRBD1, though no DNA is available to test this call. Germline CDR1 is DFQATT and CDR2 is SNEGSKA (reference sequence). CDR3 size: 13 residues. CDR3 amino acids: CSARVGGVDEQFF.

J is TRBJ2-5 and V is TRBV20-1; with no DNA, the TCRdb D assignment of TRBD1 cannot be verified. Germline values: CDR1 DFQATT, CDR2 SNEGSKA (reference sequence). This CDR3 is 16 amino acids long. The CDR3 sequence is CSARRSDREGMETQYF.

CDR3 in amino acids: CASRFQGAGYGYTF. V is TRBV6-1 and J is TRBJ1-2; TCRdb's D call of TRBD1 is untestable without DNA. This CDR3 has 14 residues. Germline assignment: CDR1 MNHNS and CDR2 SASEGT.

The chain uses TRBV7-9 and TRBJ2-1; TCRdb reports TRBD1, a call that lacks DNA to check it against. Per germline, CDR1 SEHNR and CDR2 FQNEAQ (reference sequence). The CDR3 sequence is 16 residues long. The CDR3: CASSGAGGSSYNEQFF. Variable domain in full (rest from reference TRBV7-9 and TRBJ2-1): DTGVSQNPRHKITKRGQNVTFRCDPISEHNRLYWYRQTLGQGPEFLTYFQNEAQLEKSRLLSDRFSAERPKGSFSTLEIQRTEQGDSAMYLCASSGAGGSSYNEQFFGPGTRLTVL.

V is TRBV14 and J is TRBJ2-7; TCRdb gives TRBD1 as the D gene, but with no DNA this cannot be confirmed. CDR3 length equals 16 residues. Looked up from germline, CDR1 is SGHDN and CDR2 is FVKESK. CDR3 sequence reads: CASSQGRQKSSYEQYF.

The CDR3 sequence is CATRSPGDRPEHEQYF. This chain joins TRBV15 and TRBJ2-7; without DNA, the TCRdb call of TRBD1 cannot be checked. The CDR3 sequence is 16 residues long. From germline, CDR1 is LNHNV and CDR2 YYDKDF (reference sequence).

The J gene is TRBJ1-5, the V gene TRBV5-6. Germline V gene sequence: CDR1 SGHDT, CDR2 YYEEEE. The CDR3 is 14 residues long. CDR3 amino acids: CASSFWGASRPQHF. The full variable domain, completed using reference TRBV5-6 and TRBJ1-5, is DAGVTQSPTHLIKTRGQQVTLRCSPKSGHDTVSWYQQALGQGPQFIFQYYEEEERQRGNFPDRFSGHQFPNYSSELNVNALLLGDSALYLCASSFWGASRPQHFGDGTRLSIL.

The CDR3 loop is CSASDNLRGNYGYTF. The chain links TRBV20-1 to TRBJ1-2. The CDR3 sequence is 15 residues long. In germline, CDR1 is DFQATT, CDR2 SNEGSKA (reference sequence).

This chain links TRBV7-8 with TRBJ2-1. The germline CDR1 and CDR2 sequences are SGHVS and FQNEAQ. This CDR3 has 15 amino acids. Here the CDR3 reads CASSLEADFYNEQFF.

CDR3 region: CASSGSGPLGGYTF. The V and J genes are TRBV11-1 and TRBJ1-2; the D call of TRBD1 rests on TCRdb alone, since no DNA is present to check it. CDR3 size: 14 residues. Looked up from germline, CDR1 is SGHAT and CDR2 is FQDESV (reference sequence).

This chain joins TRBV29-1 and TRBJ2-7; absent DNA, TCRdb's TRBD1 call cannot be checked. The germline V gene encodes CDR1 SQVTM and CDR2 ANQGSEA. This CDR3 comprises 14 residues. The CDR3 sequence: CSVEYGWGIGEQYF.

This chain links TRBV27 with TRBJ1-6. Germline V gene data show CDR1 as MNHEY and CDR2 as SMNVEV (reference sequence). The CDR3 is 13 amino acids. This CDR3 is CASSLSANSPLHF.

V and J are TRBV11-2 and TRBJ2-6; TCRdb reports TRBD1, a call that lacks DNA to check it against. Germline CDR1 SGHAT, CDR2 FQNNGV. This CDR3 has 15 residues. CDR3 sequence: CASSLVVTASNVLTF.

The V and J genes are TRBV20-1 and TRBJ2-7; TCRdb proposes TRBD2, but this gene call is untestable without DNA. The CDR3 totals 12 residues. CDR1 and CDR2 (germline): DFQATT, SNEGSKA (reference sequence). The CDR3 is CSGMSGGYEQYF.

J is TRBJ2-3 and V is TRBV27; no DNA is available, so the TRBD2 call from TCRdb remains unchecked. In germline, CDR1 is MNHEY, CDR2 SMNVEV (reference sequence). The CDR3 totals 15 residues. The CDR3 here is CASGSSGLRTDTQYF.

V gene TRBV28 combines with J gene TRBJ2-5; the TCRdb call, TRBD1, lacks DNA for checking. CDR3 length: 16 residues. Germline V gene lookup returns CDR1 MDHEN and CDR2 SYDVKM. The CDR3 region is CASSLFGADTQETQYF.

V usage is TRBV3-1 and J usage is TRBJ2-7. Germline CDR1 reads LGHDT; CDR2 reads YNNKEL (reference sequence). CDR3 length equals 13 residues. CDR3 sequence reads: CASSQAYEHEQYF.

The chain is built from TRBV12-5 and TRBJ2-1; TCRdb selects TRBD1, and the lack of DNA leaves this call unchecked. The germline V gene encodes CDR1 LGHNT and CDR2 FRNRAP. This CDR3 contains 13 residues. CDR3 sequence: CASGTDRYNEQFF.

The chain's CDR3 is CASTRSVEAFF. This chain uses TRBV7-9 with TRBJ1-1. Germline-derived CDR1 and CDR2 are SEHNR and FQNEAQ (reference sequence). The CDR3 consists of 11 residues.

The chain uses TRBV25-1 and TRBJ1-1. CDR1 and CDR2 from the germline V gene are MGHDK and SYGVNS. CDR3 size: 12 residues. The CDR3 here is CASRDWGTEAFF. Complete variable domain (other parts from reference TRBV25-1 and TRBJ1-1): EADIYQTPRYLVIGTGKKITLECSQTMGHDKMYWYQQDPGMELHLIHYSYGVNSTEKGDLSSESTVSRIRTEHFPLTLESARPSHTSQYLCASRDWGTEAFFGQGTRLTVV.

V usage is TRBV4-2 and J usage is TRBJ1-1; TCRdb's D gene call, TRBD1, goes unchecked for lack of DNA. The CDR3 loop spans 15 amino acids. Germline V gene data show CDR1 as LGHNA and CDR2 as YNFKEQ. This CDR3 reads CASSQVLQGMSEAFF.